This passage covers 17 T cell receptor beta chains from one sample sequenced in a study of T cells expressing NK-cell markers. TCRdb re-called the 5' RACE reads and shows each CDR3 protein once, DNA omitted. The listing contains 150,000 to 160,000 distinct CDR3 sequences. Sequencing was done on a sample of blood T cells: a sorted CD56 or NKG2C T cell subset, CD4+ or CD8+ T cells, or bulk PBMC T cells (not recorded which). These receptors were obtained from a woman aged 45-59 years in good health.

The chain's CDR3 is CASSERTWETDTQYF. V usage is TRBV2 and J usage is TRBJ2-3; lacking DNA, the TRBD2 call made by TCRdb goes unchecked. This CDR3 has 15 amino acids. In germline, CDR1 is SNHLY, CDR2 FYNNEI.

The V gene is TRBV7-9, the J gene TRBJ1-6; TCRdb calls TRBD1, which cannot be checked without DNA. The CDR3 is made up of 17 amino acids. Germline V gives CDR1 SEHNR, CDR2 FQNEAQ (reference sequence). The CDR3 protein is CASSFYPADRVNSPLHF.

The chain carries TRBV7-2 and TRBJ2-3; the D gene TCRdb calls, TRBD1, cannot be checked with no DNA. CDR1 is SGHTA and CDR2 is FQGNSA in the germline V gene. CDR3 length: 14 residues. The CDR3 region is CASSPGDVVDTQYF.

The CDR3 loop reads CASMIAGDIDTQYF. The chain links TRBV10-2 to TRBJ2-3; TCRdb calls TRBD2, which cannot be checked without DNA. Germline V gene sequence: CDR1 WSHSY, CDR2 SAAADI. This CDR3 is 14 amino acids long.

The rearrangement joins TRBV19 to TRBJ2-1. The CDR3 is made up of 12 amino acids. CDR1 and CDR2 (germline): LNHDA, SQIVND (reference sequence). The CDR3 here is CASSSWIAEQFF.

The V and J genes are TRBV7-8 and TRBJ2-5. Germline assignment: CDR1 SGHVS and CDR2 FQNEAQ. The CDR3 is 15 residues long. CDR3 residues: CASSPRFLYQETQYF.

The chain recombines TRBV11-2 with TRBJ2-1; TCRdb's assignment of TRBD2 cannot be checked, as there is no DNA. The CDR3 extends over 14 amino acids. Germline V gene data show CDR1 as SGHAT and CDR2 as FQNNGV. The CDR3 region is CASSLGLAINEQFF.

V is TRBV24-1 and J is TRBJ2-1; TCRdb outputs TRBD1, but without DNA this stays unchecked. CDR3 length: 15 amino acids. Germline lookup yields CDR1 KGHDR and CDR2 SFDVKD. The CDR3 sequence is CATAPRGGSYNEQFF.

V and J are TRBV7-9 and TRBJ1-1. Germline assignment: CDR1 SEHNR and CDR2 FQNEAQ (reference sequence). This CDR3 is built from 15 residues. The CDR3 loop reads CASSSPGSEPLEAFF.

J is TRBJ2-1 and V is TRBV6-1; TCRdb selects TRBD2, and the lack of DNA leaves this call unchecked. CDR3 length: 17 amino acids. CDR1 and CDR2 from the germline V gene are MNHNS and SASEGT. The CDR3 is CANREWASGPAYNEQFF.

The V and J genes are TRBV4-1 and TRBJ1-5. Germline CDR1 and CDR2: MGHRA and YSYEKL. The CDR3 is made up of 15 amino acids. CDR3 amino acids: CASSQGDGSNQPQHF.

The chain links TRBV10-3 to TRBJ1-5; checking the TCRdb D call of TRBD1 is not possible without DNA. This CDR3 is built from 14 residues. Germline loops: CDR1 ENHRY, CDR2 SYGVKD. The CDR3 region is CATLDGWSNQPQHF.

This chain joins TRBV29-1 and TRBJ1-6; the D call of TRBD1 rests on TCRdb alone, since no DNA is present to check it. This CDR3 contains 11 residues. CDR1 is SQVTM, CDR2 ANQGSEA, per germline. CDR3 region: CSAKFQGTLHF.

V gene TRBV15 combines with J gene TRBJ2-7; TCRdb outputs TRBD1, but without DNA this stays unchecked. This CDR3 is built from 12 residues. The germline gives CDR1 LNHNV, CDR2 YYDKDF (reference sequence). CDR3 sequence reads: CATSGTGEEQYF.

The gene calls are TRBV29-1 and TRBJ2-3; TCRdb calls TRBD2, which cannot be checked without DNA. The germline V gene has CDR1 SQVTM and CDR2 ANQGSEA. This CDR3 spans 15 amino acids. CDR3 in amino acids: CSVEDASGSRDTQYF.

The V and J genes are TRBV19 and TRBJ1-5. CDR1 and CDR2 from the germline V gene are LNHDA and SQIVND (reference sequence). The CDR3 has 16 residues. CDR3 sequence reads: CATKMGTVYSNQPQHF. Filled out from reference TRBV19 and TRBJ1-5, the complete variable domain reads DGGITQSPKYLFRKEGQNVTLSCEQNLNHDAMYWYRQDPGQGLRLIYYSQIVNDFQKGDIAEGYSVSREKKESFPLTVTSAQKNPTAFYLCATKMGTVYSNQPQHFGDGTRLSIL.

The J gene is TRBJ2-5, the V gene TRBV6-5; without DNA, the TCRdb call of TRBD2 cannot be checked. Germline CDR1 MNHEY, CDR2 SVGAGI. The CDR3 contains 16 residues. This CDR3 reads CASSSTGTSNFGTQYF.